The clone carrying this TCR beta chain was counted many times. Unique molecular identifiers were incorporated during preparation of the TCRbeta library. TCRdb redid the calling of the PCR reads with MiXCR, one entry per CDR3 protein. Of about 110,000 distinct CDR3 sequences in the sample, about a tenth were seen once. J was trimmed by 7 bases and V by 0 bases; bases with no gene match: 6. This CDR3 is 15 amino acids long. Germline V gives CDR1 LGHDT, CDR2 YNNKEL (reference sequence). The data derive from a study of T-cell reconstitution after alpha-beta-depleted transplantation in children. The sequence was obtained from a human donor who donated a stem cell graft to a child with acute lymphoblastic leukemia. This chain uses TRBV3-1 with TRBJ2-1, with 7 bases aligning to TRBD2. This specimen consisted of PBMCs from the stem cell graft donor, obtained from the stem cell graft. DNA of the CDR3: TGTGCCAGCAGCCAAGATCTAAGCGGGATAAATGAGCAGTTCTTC. This gives the protein CASSQDLSGINEQFF.